Described below is a single TCR beta chain sequence and its context. As yet, its antigen is unknown. V lost 5 bases, J lost 5 bases, and 12 bases lay in between. Germline assignment: CDR1 DFQATT and CDR2 SNEGSKA (reference sequence). The length of the CDR3 is 12 residues. This entry belongs to a study of T cells in Graves' hyperthyroidism and ophthalmopathy. About the research overall: Before any treatment, at initial diagnosis, peripheral blood was collected. Study observations and caveats: Model output signaled ophthalmopathy a median approximately 6 months ahead of onset. Blood samples included most of the expanded thyroid clonotypes exceeding 0.001.

Template material for amplifying TCR beta CDR3 regions consisted of RNA transcripts. An initial round of RT-PCR targeting the TCR CDR3 relied on the HTBI primer set. One entry per CDR3 protein results from TCRdb running MiXCR on the multiplex PCR reads. The sample lists 470,000 or so distinct CDR3 sequences, 20% seen once, with more than 20% in the top ten. The study excluded patients with uncontrolled infection, other autoimmune disease, pregnancy or lactation. This clonotype was obtained from a man between 18 and 35 years old with Graves' hyperthyroidism. Sample: blood. The chain joins TRBV20-1 to TRBJ2-5; D is tentatively TRBD1 or TRBD2 (5 bases each). In DNA, the CDR3 is TGCAGTGCTGGGGACCTCTGGGAGACCCAGTACTTC. Translating it yields CSAGDLWETQYF.